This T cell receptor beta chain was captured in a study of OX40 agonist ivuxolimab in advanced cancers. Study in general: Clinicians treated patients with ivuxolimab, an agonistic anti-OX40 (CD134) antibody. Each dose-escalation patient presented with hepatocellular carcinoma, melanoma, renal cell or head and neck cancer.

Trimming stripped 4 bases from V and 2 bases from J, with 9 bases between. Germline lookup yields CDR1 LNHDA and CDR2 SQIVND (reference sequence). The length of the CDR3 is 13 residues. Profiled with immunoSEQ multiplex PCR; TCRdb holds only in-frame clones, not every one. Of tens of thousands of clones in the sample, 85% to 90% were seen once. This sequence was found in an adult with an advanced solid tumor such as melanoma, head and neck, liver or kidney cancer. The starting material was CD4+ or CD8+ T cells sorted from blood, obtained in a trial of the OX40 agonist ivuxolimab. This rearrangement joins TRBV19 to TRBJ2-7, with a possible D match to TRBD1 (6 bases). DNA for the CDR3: TGTGCCAGTAGTACTGGACAGCCCTACGAGCAGTACTTC. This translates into CASSTGQPYEQYF. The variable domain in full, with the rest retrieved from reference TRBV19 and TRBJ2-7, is DGGITQSPKYLFRKEGQNVTLSCEQNLNHDAMYWYRQDPGQGLRLIYYSQIVNDFQKGDIAEGYSVSREKKESFPLTVTSAQKNPTAFYLCASSTGQPYEQYFGPGTRLTVT.